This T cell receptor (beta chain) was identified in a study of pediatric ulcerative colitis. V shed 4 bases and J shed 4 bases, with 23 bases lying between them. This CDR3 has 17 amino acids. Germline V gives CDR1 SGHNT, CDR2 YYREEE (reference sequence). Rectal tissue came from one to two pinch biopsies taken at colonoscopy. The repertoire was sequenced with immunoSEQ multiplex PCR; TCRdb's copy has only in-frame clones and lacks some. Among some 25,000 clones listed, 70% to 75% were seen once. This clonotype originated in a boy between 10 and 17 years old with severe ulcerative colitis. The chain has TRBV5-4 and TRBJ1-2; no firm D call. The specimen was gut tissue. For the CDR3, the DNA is TGTGCCAGCAGCGAAACCTTTGTCCTAGCGAAGACCTATGGCTACACCTTC. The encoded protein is CASSETFVLAKTYGYTF.